A selection of T cell receptor beta chains follows, all from one sample in a study of blood T cell repertoires in COVID-19. The repertoire was sequenced with immunoSEQ multiplex PCR; TCRdb's copy has only in-frame clones and lacks some. Among around 64,000 clones, about nine tenths were seen once, and the ten largest hold less than 2.5%. The specimen sequenced was peripheral blood. The receptors here all came from a man aged 25 to 40 with acute or convalescent COVID-19. Each CDR3 is given with its conserved first and last residue. Each record gives: V gene, clone size, J gene, D gene, CDR3 DNA, CDR3 protein. The D gene is left open where the match is weak. Expanded clones are given a class, and other clones once, few, many or no size at all.

>TRBV14|-|TRBJ2-2|TRBD1
TGTGCCAGCAGCCCGAACAGGGGTCTCGGGGAGCTGTTTTTT
CASSPNRGLGELFF
>TRBV24-1|-|TRBJ2-2|TRBD2
TGTGCCACCAGTGACCCACTAGCGGGAGGACCCGGGGAGCTGTTTTTT
CATSDPLAGGPGELFF
>TRBV5-6|-|TRBJ1-2|TRBD1
TGTGCCAGCAGGGGTTTCACGGGACAGGGTAACTATGGCTACACCTTC
CASRGFTGQGNYGYTF
>TRBV28|-|TRBJ1-4|-
TGTGCCAGCAGTTTTGATACAGGCGGTCGTGGAAAACTGTTTTTT
CASSFDTGGRGKLFF
>TRBV6-5|-|TRBJ1-2|-
TGTGCCAGCAGTTACGGCCGCTCGGGGTATGGCTACACCTTC
CASSYGRSGYGYTF
>TRBV18|-|TRBJ2-2|-
TGTGCCAGCTCACCAGTGACAGCCGGGGAGCTGTTTTTT
CASSPVTAGELFF
>TRBV18|-|TRBJ1-4|-
TGTGCCAGCTCCCCACAAGAAGACAGGTTGAATGAAAAACTGTTTTTT
CASSPQEDRLNEKLFF
>TRBV9|-|TRBJ2-7|TRBD2
TGTGCCAGCAGGAACCGGGACTACACATACGAGCAGTACTTC
CASRNRDYTYEQYF
>TRBV12-2|-|TRBJ1-5|-
TGTGCAAGTCGTCTGAACGGGGCAGGGGCCCAGCATTTT
CASRLNGAGAQHF
>TRBV10-3|-|TRBJ2-1|TRBD1
TGTGCCGTAGGACCGGACAGGGAATACAATGAGCAGTTCTTC
CAVGPDREYNEQFF
>TRBV7-3|few|TRBJ2-1|TRBD2
TGTGCCAGCAGCTTAACTAGCGGGGGCTACAATGAGCAGTTCTTC
CASSLTSGGYNEQFF
>TRBV12-3/TRBV12-4|-|TRBJ1-5|-
TGTGCCAGCAGTTTCGCCACAAATCAGCCCCAGCATTTT
CASSFATNQPQHF
>TRBV19|once|TRBJ1-2|-
TGTGCCAGTAGGGAACAGTTCTATGGCTACACCTTC
CASREQFYGYTF
>TRBV12-3/TRBV12-4|once|TRBJ2-1|TRBD1
TGTGCCAGCGAGAACAGGGGGAGAAATGAGCAGTTCTTC
CASENRGRNEQFF
>TRBV6-5|-|TRBJ2-1|TRBD2
TGTGCCAGCAGTTATAGCGGGAGGGCCTCCTACAATGAGCAGTTCTTC
CASSYSGRASYNEQFF
>TRBV6-5|-|TRBJ2-7|-
TGTGCCAGCAGTTACGGAAAGGGAGAGTCCGAGCAGTACTTC
CASSYGKGESEQYF
>TRBV15|-|TRBJ1-2|-
TGTGCCACCAGCAGACCTCCCGGGGGGATCTTAAACTATGGCTACACCTTC
CATSRPPGGILNYGYTF